This T cell receptor beta chain emerged from a study of blood T cell repertoires in COVID-19. Study overall: Spain, Italy and the United States supplied samples that represented acute and convalescent COVID-19. In each case, the material was cDNA or gDNA derived from T cells, B-cell-depleted T cells, or PBMCs.

Using immunoSEQ multiplex PCR, the repertoire was profiled, and TCRdb retains in-frame clones only, with some absent. The sample records about 180,000 clones, over 80% being singletons. The CDR3 spans 15 residues. Trimming left V 4 bases short and J 1 base short, with 11 bases between. Germline V gives CDR1 SGDLS, CDR2 YYNGEE. This chain uses TRBV9 with TRBJ2-2, with a weak D call TRBD2 (6 bases). The sequence was obtained from a woman aged 55-69 years with acute or convalescent COVID-19. Sequenced material: peripheral blood. CDR3: CASSPISGNTGELFF. CDR3 nucleotide sequence: TGTGCCAGCAGCCCGATTAGCGGGAACACCGGGGAGCTGTTTTTT.